Here is one T cell receptor beta chain with its context. This sample was taken from a study of control samples from healthy donors and cancer patients. The protocol was immunoSEQ multiplex PCR, while the TCRdb copy is restricted to in-frame clones and leaves out a portion. The data show about 75,000 clones, 94% seen once. The V gene's germline CDR1 is KGHSH and CDR2 LQKENI. Between the trimmed V and J ends, which lost 4 bases and 1 base, there was a span of 16 bases. This CDR3 spans 17 amino acids. The sequencing sample was made of blood. The receptor was derived from a woman aged 35 to 49 in good health. This chain joins TRBV18 and TRBJ2-2; no definite D call. The CDR3 DNA reads TGTGCCAGCTCACTCGGAACACCGAGCTTGAACACCGGGGAGCTGTTTTTT. Encoded protein: CASSLGTPSLNTGELFF. Filled out from reference TRBV18 and TRBJ2-2, the complete variable domain reads NAGVMQNPRHLVRRRGQEARLRCSPMKGHSHVYWYRQLPEEGLKFMVYLQKENIIDESGMPKERFSAEFPKEGPSILRIQQVVRGDSAAYFCASSLGTPSLNTGELFFGEGSRLTVL.